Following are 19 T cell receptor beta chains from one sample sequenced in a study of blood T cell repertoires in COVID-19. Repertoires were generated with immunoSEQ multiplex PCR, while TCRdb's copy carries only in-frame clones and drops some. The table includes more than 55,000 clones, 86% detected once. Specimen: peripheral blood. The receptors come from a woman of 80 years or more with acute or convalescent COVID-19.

The CDR3 is CASSSGQGDIGQFF. The CDR3 nucleotides read TGTGCCAGCAGTTCAGGACAGGGGGATATCGGGCAGTTCTTC. The chain uses TRBV28 and TRBJ2-1; 10 bases fit TRBD1. Germline V gene sequence: CDR1 MDHEN, CDR2 SYDVKM. This CDR3 has 14 amino acids. The V segment lost 4 bases and the J segment 12 bases; nucleotides outside the gene matches: 9.

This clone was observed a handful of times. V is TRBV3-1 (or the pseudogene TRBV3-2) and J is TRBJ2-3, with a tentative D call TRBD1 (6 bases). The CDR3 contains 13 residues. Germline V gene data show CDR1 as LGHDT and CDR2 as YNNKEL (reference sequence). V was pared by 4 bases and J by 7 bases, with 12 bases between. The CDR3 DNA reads TGTGCCAGCAGCCTACAGGGAACAAATACGCAGTATTTT. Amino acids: CASSLQGTNTQYF.

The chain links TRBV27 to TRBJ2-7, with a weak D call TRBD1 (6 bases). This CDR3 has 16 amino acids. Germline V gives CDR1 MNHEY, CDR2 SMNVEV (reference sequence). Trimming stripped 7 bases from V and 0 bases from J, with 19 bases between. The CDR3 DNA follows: TGTGCCAGCACCCCTGGAACAGGGAGAAGCTCCTACGAGCAGTACTTC. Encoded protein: CASTPGTGRSSYEQYF.

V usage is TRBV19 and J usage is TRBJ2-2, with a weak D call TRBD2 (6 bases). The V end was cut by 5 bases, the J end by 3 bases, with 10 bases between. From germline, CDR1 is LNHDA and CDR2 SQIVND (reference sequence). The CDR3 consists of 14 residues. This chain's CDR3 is CASSRRADTGELFF. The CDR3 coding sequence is TGTGCCAGTAGTCGGAGGGCTGACACCGGGGAGCTGTTTTTT.

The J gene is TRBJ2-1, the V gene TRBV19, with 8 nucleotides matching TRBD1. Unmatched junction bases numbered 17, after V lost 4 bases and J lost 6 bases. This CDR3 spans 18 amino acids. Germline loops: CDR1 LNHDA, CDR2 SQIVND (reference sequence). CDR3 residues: CASSNPSRQGARGNEQFF. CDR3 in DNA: TGTGCCAGTAGTAACCCCTCCCGGCAGGGGGCGCGAGGCAATGAGCAGTTCTTC.

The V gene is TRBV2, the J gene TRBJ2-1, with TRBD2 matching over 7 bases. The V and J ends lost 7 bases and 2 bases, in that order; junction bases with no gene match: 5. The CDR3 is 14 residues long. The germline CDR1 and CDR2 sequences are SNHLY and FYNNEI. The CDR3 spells CASTPGLAYNEQFF. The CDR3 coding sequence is TGTGCCAGCACCCCCGGACTAGCCTACAATGAGCAGTTCTTC. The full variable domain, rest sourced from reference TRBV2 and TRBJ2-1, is EPEVTQTPSHQVTQMGQEVILRCVPISNHLYFYWYRQILGQKVEFLVSFYNNEISEKSEIFDDQFSVERPDGSNFTLKIRSTKLEDSAMYFCASTPGLAYNEQFFGPGTRLTVL.

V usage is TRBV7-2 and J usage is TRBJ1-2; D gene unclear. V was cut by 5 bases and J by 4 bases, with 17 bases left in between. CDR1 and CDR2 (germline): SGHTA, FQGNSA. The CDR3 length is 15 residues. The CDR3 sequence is CASSPAVQISYGYTF. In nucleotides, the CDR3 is TGTGCCAGCAGCCCAGCGGTGCAGATAAGCTATGGCTACACCTTC.

The CDR3 region is CSVVAQLHGYTF. The CDR3 coding sequence is TGCAGCGTTGTCGCCCAGTTGCATGGCTACACCTTC. The chain links TRBV29-1 to TRBJ1-2; D ambiguous. The germline CDR1 and CDR2 sequences are SQVTM and ANQGSEA. The CDR3 is 12 residues long. Trimming removed 4 bases at V and 6 bases at J, with 12 bases between.

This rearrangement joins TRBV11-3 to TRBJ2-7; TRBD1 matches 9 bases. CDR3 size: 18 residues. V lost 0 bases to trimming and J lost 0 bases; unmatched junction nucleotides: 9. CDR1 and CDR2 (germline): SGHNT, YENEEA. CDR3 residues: CASSLDGSGTGSSYEQYF. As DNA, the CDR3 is TGTGCCAGCAGCTTAGATGGTTCCGGGACAGGGTCCTCCTACGAGCAGTACTTC.

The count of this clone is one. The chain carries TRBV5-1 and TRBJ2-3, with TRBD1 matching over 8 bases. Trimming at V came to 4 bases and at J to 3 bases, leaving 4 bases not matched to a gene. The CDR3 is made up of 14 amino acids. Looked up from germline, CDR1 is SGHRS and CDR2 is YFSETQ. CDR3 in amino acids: CASSGTGSTDTQYF. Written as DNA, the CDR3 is TGCGCCAGCAGCGGGACAGGCTCAACAGATACGCAGTATTTT.

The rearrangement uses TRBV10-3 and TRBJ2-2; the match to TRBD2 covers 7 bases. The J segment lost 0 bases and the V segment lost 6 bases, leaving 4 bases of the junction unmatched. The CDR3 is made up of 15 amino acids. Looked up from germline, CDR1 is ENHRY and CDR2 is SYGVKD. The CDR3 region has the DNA TGTGCCATCAGCCGGGGGGAAACGAACACCGGGGAGCTGTTTTTT. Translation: CAISRGETNTGELFF.

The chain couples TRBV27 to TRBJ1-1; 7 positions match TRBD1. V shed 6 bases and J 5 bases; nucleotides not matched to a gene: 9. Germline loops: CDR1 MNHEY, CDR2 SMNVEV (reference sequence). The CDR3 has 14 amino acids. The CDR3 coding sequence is TGTGCCAGCAGACAATCCGACAGGGTAACTGAAGCTTTCTTT. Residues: CASRQSDRVTEAFF.

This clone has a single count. CDR3 DNA sequence: TGCAGCGCCCTAGGACAGGTAGATCAGCCCCAGCATTTT. Its protein is CSALGQVDQPQHF. This chain joins TRBV29-1 and TRBJ1-5, with 7 bases matching TRBD1. Losses at the gene ends were 7 bases for V and 5 bases for J; bases not matched to a gene: 8. The germline gives CDR1 SQVTM, CDR2 ANQGSEA. The CDR3 has 13 residues.

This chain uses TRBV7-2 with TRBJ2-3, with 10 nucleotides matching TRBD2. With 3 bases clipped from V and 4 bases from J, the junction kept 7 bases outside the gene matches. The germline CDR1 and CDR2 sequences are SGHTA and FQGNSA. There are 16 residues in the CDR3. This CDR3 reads CASSFSGGTTPDTQYF. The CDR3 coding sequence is TGTGCCAGCAGCTTTAGCGGGGGGACCACTCCAGATACGCAGTATTTT.

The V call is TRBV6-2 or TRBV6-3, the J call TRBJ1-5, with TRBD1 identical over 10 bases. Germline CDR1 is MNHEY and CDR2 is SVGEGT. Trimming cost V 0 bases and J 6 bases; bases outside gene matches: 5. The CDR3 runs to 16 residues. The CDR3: CASSYSIGTGAQPQHF. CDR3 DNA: TGTGCCAGCAGTTACTCGATAGGGACAGGGGCTCAGCCCCAGCATTTT.

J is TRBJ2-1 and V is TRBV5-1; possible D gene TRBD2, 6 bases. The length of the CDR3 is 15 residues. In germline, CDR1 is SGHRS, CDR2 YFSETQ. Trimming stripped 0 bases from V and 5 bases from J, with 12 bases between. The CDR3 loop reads CASSLVPGEHNEQFF. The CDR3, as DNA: TGCGCCAGCAGCTTGGTCCCGGGGGAGCACAATGAGCAGTTCTTC.

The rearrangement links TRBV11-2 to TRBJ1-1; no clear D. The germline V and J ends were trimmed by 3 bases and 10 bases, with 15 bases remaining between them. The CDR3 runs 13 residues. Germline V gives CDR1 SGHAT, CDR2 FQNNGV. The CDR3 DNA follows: TGTGCCAGCAGCTTCGGGGAGGGTTACGGAGCTTTCTTT. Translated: CASSFGEGYGAFF.

The CDR3 loop is CASSPLRGPLEGYGYTF. DNA of the CDR3: TGTGCCAGCTCACCACTAAGGGGGCCCCTCGAGGGGTATGGCTACACCTTC. V is TRBV18 and J is TRBJ1-2, with 7 nucleotides matching TRBD1. The CDR3 extends over 17 amino acids. After removal of 1 base from V and 5 bases from J, the junction contained 13 bases not matched to a gene. Germline V lookup: CDR1 KGHSH, CDR2 LQKENI.

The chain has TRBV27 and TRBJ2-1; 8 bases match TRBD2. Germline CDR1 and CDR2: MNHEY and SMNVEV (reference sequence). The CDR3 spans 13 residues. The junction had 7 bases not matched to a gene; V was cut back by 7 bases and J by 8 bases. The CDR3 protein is CASTGLARDEQFF. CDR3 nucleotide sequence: TGTGCCAGCACCGGACTAGCTAGGGATGAGCAGTTCTTC.